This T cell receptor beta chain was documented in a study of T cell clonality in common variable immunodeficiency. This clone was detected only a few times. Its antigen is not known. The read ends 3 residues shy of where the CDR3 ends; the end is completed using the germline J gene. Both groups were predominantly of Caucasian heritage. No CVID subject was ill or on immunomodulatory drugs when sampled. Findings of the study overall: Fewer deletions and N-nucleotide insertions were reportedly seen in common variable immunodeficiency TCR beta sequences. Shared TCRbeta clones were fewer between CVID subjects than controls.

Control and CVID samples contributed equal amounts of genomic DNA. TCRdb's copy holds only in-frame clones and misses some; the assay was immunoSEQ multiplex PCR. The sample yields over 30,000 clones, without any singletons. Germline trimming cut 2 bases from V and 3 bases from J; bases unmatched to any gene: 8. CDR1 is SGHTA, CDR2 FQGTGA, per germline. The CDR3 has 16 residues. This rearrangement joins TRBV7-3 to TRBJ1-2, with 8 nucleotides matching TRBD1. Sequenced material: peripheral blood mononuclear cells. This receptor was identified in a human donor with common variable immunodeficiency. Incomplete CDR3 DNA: TGTGCCAGCAGCTTAGGGGCAGGACAGGGCTACTATGGC. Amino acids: CASSLGAGQGYYG. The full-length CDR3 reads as CASSLGAGQGYYGYTF.